The clone carrying this T cell receptor (beta chain) has just one count. Antigen unknown. The sample is drawn from a study of T cell repertoires in cytomegalovirus infection. Study-wide results and caveats: HLA-C-restricted, CMV-specific TCR beta clonotypes were dominant ex vivo.

TCRdb reprocessed the reads with MiXCR, giving one entry per CDR3 protein. The sample has fewer than 300,000 distinct CDR3 sequences, more than 20% seen once. The CDR3 totals 18 residues. V was pared by 5 bases and J by 2 bases, with 25 bases between. The germline gives CDR1 DFQATT, CDR2 SNEGSKA (reference sequence). Input material: PBMCs. The V gene is TRBV20-1, the J gene TRBJ1-5; no clear D gene. The source of this sequence is a human donor in good health (CMV status not recorded). Some clones in this sample may be carry-over from other donors' samples. CDR3 sequence: CSASDGLAGTRGNQPQHF. In nucleotides, the CDR3 is TGCAGTGCTTCCGACGGGCTAGCGGGCACTCGGGGCAATCAGCCCCAGCATTTT.